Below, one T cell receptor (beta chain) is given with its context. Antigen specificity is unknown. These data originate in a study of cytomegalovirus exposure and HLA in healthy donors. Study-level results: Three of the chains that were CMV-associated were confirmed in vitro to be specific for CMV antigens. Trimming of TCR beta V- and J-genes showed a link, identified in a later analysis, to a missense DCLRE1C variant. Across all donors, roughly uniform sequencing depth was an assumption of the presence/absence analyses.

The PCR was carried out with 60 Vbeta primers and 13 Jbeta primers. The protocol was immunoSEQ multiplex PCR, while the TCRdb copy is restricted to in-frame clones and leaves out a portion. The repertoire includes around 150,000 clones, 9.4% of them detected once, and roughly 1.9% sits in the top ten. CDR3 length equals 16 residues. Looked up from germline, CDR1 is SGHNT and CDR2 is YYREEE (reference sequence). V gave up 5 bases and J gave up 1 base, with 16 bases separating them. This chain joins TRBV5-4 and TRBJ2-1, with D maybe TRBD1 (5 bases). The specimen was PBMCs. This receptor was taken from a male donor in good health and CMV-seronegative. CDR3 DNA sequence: TGTGCCAGCAGTCCCGGTGGGGCTGGTTCCTACAATGAGCAGTTCTTC. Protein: CASSPGGAGSYNEQFF.